This is a list of T cell receptor beta chains from one sample in a study of T cell responses to AZD1222 COVID-19 vaccine. The repertoire was sequenced with immunoSEQ multiplex PCR; TCRdb's copy has only in-frame clones and lacks some. The sample lists 100,000 to 120,000 clones, roughly 93% occurring once. The sequenced sample was peripheral blood, obtained 28 days after the second AZD1222 dose. The receptor source for this set is an adult who received the AZD1222 COVID-19 vaccine. The CDR3 runs from the conserved cysteine through the conserved F or W. The order of the fields is D gene, J gene, clone size, V gene, CDR3 DNA, CDR3 protein. A D gene is named only where the DNA matches it firmly. Clone size is not always given. Where it is, it says once, few, many or a class for expanded clones.

TRBD2 TRBJ2-5 - TRBV29-1 TGCAGCGTGACCGGGACTAGCGGGAGTCCTGCCGAGACCCAGTACTTC CSVTGTSGSPAETQYF
TRBD2 TRBJ2-7 - TRBV2 TGTGCCGGGGCTTCTAGCGGGATGGCTTACGAGCAGTACTTC CAGASSGMAYEQYF
TRBD2 TRBJ2-1 - TRBV5-1 TGCGCCAGCAGCTATACGACTAGCGGTAACCCCTACAATGAGCAGTTCTTC CASSYTTSGNPYNEQFF
- TRBJ2-7 - TRBV20-1 TGCAGTGCTAGTCCAGGGGTCTACGAGCAGTACTTC CSASPGVYEQYF
- TRBJ1-1 - TRBV12-5 TGTGCTAGTGGTTTCTGGGGCGCTGAAGCTTTCTTT CASGFWGAEAFF
TRBD2 TRBJ2-7 - TRBV30 TGTGCCTGGGGCCCTGGGACTAGCGGGAGTGGCTACGAGCAGTACTTC CAWGPGTSGSGYEQYF
TRBD2 TRBJ2-3 - TRBV5-1 TGCGCCAGCAGCTTGGGGGGGACTAGCGGGACAGATACGCAGTATTTT CASSLGGTSGTDTQYF
TRBD1 TRBJ2-2 - TRBV19 TGTGCCAGTAGGAATACCGGGACAGGGGGCTACACCGGGGAGCTGTTTTTT CASRNTGTGGYTGELFF
TRBD1 TRBJ2-1 - TRBV25-1 TGTGCCAGCAGTGAGGACAGGGCCGTCGGGAATGAGCAGTTCTTC CASSEDRAVGNEQFF
- TRBJ1-2 - TRBV28 TGTGCCAGCAGTTTAGGGACCCAAAGCGGCGGCTACACCTTC CASSLGTQSGGYTF
- TRBJ2-2 - TRBV5-1 TGCGCCAGCAGCCCAACGAGCGGGAACACCGGGGAGCTGTTTTTT CASSPTSGNTGELFF
- TRBJ2-7 - TRBV29-1 TGCAGCGTTGGTAAGGGTTCCTACGAGCAGTACTTC CSVGKGSYEQYF
- TRBJ1-6 - TRBV2 TGTGCCAGCAGTGGTCTCAGTTCACCCCTCCACTTT CASSGLSSPLHF
TRBD1 TRBJ1-5 - TRBV7-9 TGTGCCAGCAGCCCGGGACAGTATAGCAATCAGCCCCAGCATTTT CASSPGQYSNQPQHF
- TRBJ2-1 - TRBV28 TGTGCCAGCAAGACAGGTCACAATGAGCAGTTCTTC CASKTGHNEQFF
- TRBJ1-4 - TRBV14 TGTGCCAGCAGCCAAACCGGGCCACGGTCCGCTAATGAAAAACTGTTTTTT CASSQTGPRSANEKLFF
- TRBJ2-7 - TRBV6-1 TGTGCCAGCAGTGAAGGGTGGCGCGAGCAGTACTTC CASSEGWREQYF
TRBD2 TRBJ2-1 - TRBV7-9 TGTGCCAGCAGCTTAGGGGAGCGGGGGCATGAGCAGTTCTTC CASSLGERGHEQFF
TRBD2 TRBJ2-3 - TRBV11-2 TGTGCCAGCAGCCTTACCCTTCCGGGACTAGCGGGAGGGAGAGATACGCAGTATTTT CASSLTLPGLAGGRDTQYF
- TRBJ2-5 - TRBV6-5 TGTGCCAGCAGTTACGGGGCCGGCGGAGGAGAGACCCAGTACTTC CASSYGAGGGETQYF
- TRBJ1-1 - TRBV6-5 TGTGCCAGCAGTTACTCGAAAGGGGGTTCGGGCACTGAAGCTTTCTTT CASSYSKGGSGTEAFF
TRBD1 TRBJ2-1 - TRBV28 TGTGCCAGCAGCTTCCTTCAGGGGGCCTACAATGAGCAGTTCTTC CASSFLQGAYNEQFF
- TRBJ2-2 - TRBV18 TGTGCCAGCTCACCGACAGGGAACACCGGGGAGCTGTTTTTT CASSPTGNTGELFF
TRBD1 TRBJ2-5 - TRBV30 TGTGCCTTAGTACCGGGACAGCACCAAGAGACCCAGTACTTC CALVPGQHQETQYF
TRBD1 TRBJ1-6 - TRBV27 TGTGCCAGCAGTGAGTTACAGGGGGTACCCCTCCACTTT CASSELQGVPLHF
- TRBJ1-1 - TRBV2 TGTGCCAGCAGTCTGGAGGGGGGCACTGAAGCTTTCTTT CASSLEGGTEAFF
- TRBJ1-1 - TRBV4-1 TGCGCCAGCACCCCGGATAGGGGCCCCACTGAAGCTTTCTTT CASTPDRGPTEAFF
- TRBJ1-1 - TRBV15 TGTGCCACCAGCGGCCCCATGAACACTGAAGCTTTCTTT CATSGPMNTEAFF
TRBD1 TRBJ1-2 - TRBV5-4 TGTGCCAGCAGCTTGGATTCGGGACAGGCTTCCTATGGCTACACCTTC CASSLDSGQASYGYTF
TRBD1 TRBJ1-2 - TRBV11-2 TGTGCCAGCAGCTTGAAACAGGGGGTGAGCTACACCTTC CASSLKQGVSYTF
TRBD1 TRBJ1-2 - TRBV14 TGTGCCAGCAGCCACCCGGGACAGGGATTTGGCTACACCTTC CASSHPGQGFGYTF
TRBD1 TRBJ1-5 - TRBV19 TGTGCCAGTAGTATCGGGACAGGACCTTCCGAGGGACCCCAGCATTTT CASSIGTGPSEGPQHF
TRBD1 TRBJ2-7 - TRBV19 TGTGCCTCAAAAAGTAGACAGGGGGCCTACGAGCAGTACTTC CASKSRQGAYEQYF
- TRBJ2-7 - TRBV25-1 TGTGCCAGCAGTGACAAGGGGTCCTACGAGCAGTACTTC CASSDKGSYEQYF
- TRBJ1-2 - TRBV5-1 TGCGCCAGCAGCTTTTCTCGGGGGGTTTACTATGGCTACACCTTC CASSFSRGVYYGYTF
- TRBJ2-3 - TRBV1 TGCACCAGCAGCCAAGAAGGTGCCTGGCTTAGCACAGATACGCAGTATTTT CTSSQEGAWLSTDTQYF
TRBD2 TRBJ2-3 once TRBV29-1 TGCAGCGTTCGCGCGGGAGTCAGCCCAGATACGCAGTATTTT CSVRAGVSPDTQYF
- TRBJ2-3 - TRBV5-1 TGCGCCAGCAGCTCCTCCTACACAGATACGCAGTATTTT CASSSSYTDTQYF
TRBD2 TRBJ2-1 - TRBV5-4 TGTGCCAGCAGCTTCGGGACTACAAGGGATGAGCAGTTCTTC CASSFGTTRDEQFF
- TRBJ1-2 - TRBV30 TGTGCCTGGAGTATAAGCCGAGACAGCCGTAACTATGGCTACACCTTC CAWSISRDSRNYGYTF
- TRBJ2-2 - TRBV9 TGTGCCAGCAGCTATGGGGGCCAGAACACCGGGGAGCTGTTTTTT CASSYGGQNTGELFF
- TRBJ2-7 - TRBV28 TGTGCCAGCAGTCCACCCAGGGGACTCCACGAGCAGTACTTC CASSPPRGLHEQYF
TRBD1 TRBJ1-2 - TRBV19 TGTGCCAGTAGTACGGACAGGGGCATTAACTATGGCTACACCTTC CASSTDRGINYGYTF
- TRBJ2-5 - TRBV27 TGTGCCAGCAGCCCCTACAGTGGGGGGGCTTCTCCCGAAGAGACCCAGTACTTC CASSPYSGGASPEETQYF
TRBD1 TRBJ1-2 - TRBV14 TGTGCCAGCAGCCGACAGGGGTATGGCTACACCTTC CASSRQGYGYTF
- TRBJ2-7 - TRBV4-1 TGCGCCAGCAGCCAAGAGTCATTCATTGGGGGCCTAGAGATCGCCTACGAGCAGTACTTC CASSQESFIGGLEIAYEQYF
TRBD1 TRBJ1-2 once TRBV6-6 TGTGCCAGCAGACGAAAGACCCCGGGACAGAAGGAGAACTATGGCTACACCTTC CASRRKTPGQKENYGYTF
TRBD1 TRBJ1-2 - TRBV5-4 TGTGCCAGCAGTTCAGGGGGGGGAAATGGCTACACCTTC CASSSGGGNGYTF
- TRBJ2-7 few TRBV14 TGTGCCAGCAGCCAAACAGGGAACTCCTACGAGCAGTACTTC CASSQTGNSYEQYF
- TRBJ2-7 - TRBV6-5 TGTGCCAGCAGTTACTCTTTTGAATCCTACGAGCAGTACTTC CASSYSFESYEQYF
- TRBJ2-2 - TRBV19 TGTGCCAGTAACCCCAGCTGGGGGGAGCTGTTTTTT CASNPSWGELFF
- TRBJ2-1 - TRBV6-4 TGTGCCAGCAGTGATCACTTGTACAATGAGCAGTTCTTC CASSDHLYNEQFF
TRBD2 TRBJ2-3 - TRBV7-8 TGTGCCAGCACCCAAAGAGGAACAGCGGGACGCACAGATACGCAGTATTTT CASTQRGTAGRTDTQYF
- TRBJ2-3 - TRBV5-4 TGTGCCAGCAGCTTGGACATTAGCACAGATACGCAGTATTTT CASSLDISTDTQYF
- TRBJ2-1 - TRBV10-1 TGCGCCAGCAGTCAGTCTGCGGGGGCTAGCGGTGTAAATGAGCAGTTCTTC CASSQSAGASGVNEQFF